The clone carrying this T cell receptor (beta chain) occurred a few times. What it binds is unknown. CDR3 length: 13 residues. With V trimmed by 7 bases and J by 4 bases, 7 bases remained unmatched. Germline V lookup: CDR1 SNHLY, CDR2 FYNNEI. These data originate in a study of cytomegalovirus exposure and HLA in healthy donors. PCR primers comprised 60 Vbeta and 13 Jbeta primers. The data were produced by immunoSEQ multiplex PCR, yet TCRdb's version contains in-frame clones alone and is incomplete. The sample includes more than 95,000 clones, approximately 72% of them seen just once. Unrecorded immune exposure was likely among donors, who were nominally healthy when sampled. Study-wide results and caveats: Sequences of the TCR beta chain were said to predict the HLA-A and HLA-B alleles of most subjects accurately.

The chain has TRBV2 and TRBJ2-7; 7 bases fit TRBD2. The sequencing sample was made of PBMCs. The receptor was derived from a woman aged 70 to 79 in good health and CMV-seropositive. In DNA form, the CDR3 reads TGTGCCAGCACCACGCGGGGGTATTACGAGCAGTACTTC. Translating it yields CASTTRGYYEQYF.